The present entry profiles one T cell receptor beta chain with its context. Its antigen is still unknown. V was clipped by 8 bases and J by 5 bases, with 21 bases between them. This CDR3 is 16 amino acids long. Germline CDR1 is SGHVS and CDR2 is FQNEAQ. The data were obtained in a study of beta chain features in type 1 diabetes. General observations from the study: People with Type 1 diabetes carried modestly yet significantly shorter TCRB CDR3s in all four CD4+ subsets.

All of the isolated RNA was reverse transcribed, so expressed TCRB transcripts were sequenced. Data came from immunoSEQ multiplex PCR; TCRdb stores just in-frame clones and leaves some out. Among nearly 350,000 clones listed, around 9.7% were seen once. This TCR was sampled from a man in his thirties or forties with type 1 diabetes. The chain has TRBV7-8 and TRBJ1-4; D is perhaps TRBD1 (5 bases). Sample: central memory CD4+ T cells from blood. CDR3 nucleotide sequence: TGTGCCAGCGCCCCTATCCACGGGACGGAAAATGAAAAACTGTTTTTT. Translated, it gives CASAPIHGTENEKLFF.